The entry below gives a single TCR beta chain sequence along with its context. Measured with immunoSEQ multiplex PCR; TCRdb has only the in-frame clones, and not every one. The sample records some 78,000 clones, around 92% being singletons. The record originates from a study of technical replicates of blood from a few donors. The J segment lost 3 bases and the V segment lost 5 bases, leaving 6 bases of the junction unmatched. Germline V lookup: CDR1 SGHAT, CDR2 FQNNGV. The CDR3 length is 15 residues. The chain recombines TRBV11-2 with TRBJ2-7; 11 positions agree with TRBD2. Sequencing input: T cells isolated from PBMCs. This TCR was sampled from a human donor in good health. The CDR3 loop reads CASSPPGLADYEQYF. CDR3 DNA: TGTGCCAGCAGCCCCCCGGGACTAGCGGACTACGAGCAGTACTTC.